These 5 T cell receptor beta chains originate from one sample sequenced in a study of T cells in localized non-small cell lung cancer. Assay: immunoSEQ multiplex PCR; the TCRdb copy retains only in-frame clones and omits some. The repertoire consists of roughly 35,000 clones, with 80% to 95% occurring once and the leading ten covering around 2.1%. Sequences were derived from peripheral blood, sampled before any cancer treatment. The receptors here all came from a female donor aged 60 or older with stage I lung adenocarcinoma.

The chain couples TRBV20-1 to TRBJ2-3; TRBD2 agrees at 8 bases. The CDR3 has 11 amino acids. Looked up from germline, CDR1 is DFQATT and CDR2 is SNEGSKA (reference sequence). The CDR3 nucleotides read TGCAGGGGAGCGGGGGCAGATACGCAGTATTTT. Translated, it gives CRGAGADTQYF.

This clone was observed once. The chain recombines TRBV7-9 with TRBJ2-5; the D gene is possibly TRBD1 (8 bases). Trimming pared 5 bases from V and 9 bases from J, leaving 13 bases between. The CDR3 runs 12 residues. Germline CDR1 is SEHNR and CDR2 is FQNEAQ (reference sequence). The CDR3 coding sequence is TGTGCCAGCAGCGCACAGGGGGGGGCCCAGTACTTC. Its translation is CASSAQGGAQYF.

This sequence joins TRBV29-1 and TRBJ1-2; 9 positions match TRBD1. Germline CDR1 is SQVTM and CDR2 is ANQGSEA. Trimming took 5 bases from V and 3 from J; bases not matched to a gene: 10. This CDR3 region has 15 residues. The CDR3 DNA sequence: TGCAGCGTTTCTGCCCCAACAGGGGGCTACTATGGCTACACCTTC. This codes for CSVSAPTGGYYGYTF.

This clone was observed once. The chain uses TRBV19 and TRBJ1-6; unclear D gene. The CDR3 totals 14 residues. The V end lost 10 bases, the J end lost 8 bases, and 18 bases lay between the germline ends. In germline, CDR1 is LNHDA, CDR2 SQIVND (reference sequence). CDR3 in amino acids: CATGLGSMDSPLHF. CDR3 in DNA: TGTGCCACCGGGCTTGGGTCGATGGATTCACCCCTCCACTTT.

The chain employs TRBV7-2 and TRBJ1-6; 7 nucleotides align to TRBD1. Germline values: CDR1 SGHTA, CDR2 FQGNSA. J was trimmed by 4 bases and V by 5 bases; bases with no gene match: 11. This CDR3 spans 17 amino acids. CDR3 coding DNA: TGTGCCAGCAGCACACGACAGGGTAGGTGGTATAATTCACCCCTCCACTTT. Amino acids: CASSTRQGRWYNSPLHF.